This TCR beta chain was profiled in a study of cytomegalovirus exposure and HLA in healthy donors. The table lists this clone with a few counts. The PCR employed 60 Vbeta primers together with 13 Jbeta primers. The table came from immunoSEQ multiplex PCR; TCRdb's copy has only in-frame clones and leaves some out. Of some 91,000 clones in the sample, roughly 80% were seen once. Germline loops: CDR1 MDHEN, CDR2 SYDVKM. The ends lost 10 bases at V and 13 bases at J; junction bases unmatched: 13. The CDR3 contains 13 residues. The chain uses TRBV28 and TRBJ2-5, with TRBD2 matching 12 bases. This sequence originates from a man aged 40-50 years in good health and CMV-seropositive. Source material: PBMCs. The CDR3 sequence is CATRTSGEINRYF. Written as DNA, the CDR3 is TGTGCCACCCGGACTAGCGGGGAAATTAACAGGTACTTC.